The 5 T cell receptor beta chains listed next were all sequenced from one sample in a study of T cell therapy after organ transplantation. The antigens these receptors bind are not known. Data came from immunoSEQ multiplex PCR; TCRdb stores just in-frame clones and leaves some out. The profile shows almost 20,000 clones, around 81% of them singletons. Time point specified: 4-8 weeks after completion of therapy. Sequencing was performed on CD8+ T cells from blood, taken after autologous CMV-specific T cell therapy. Receptors were obtained from a human patient who had received a solid organ transplant and had CMV disease. Some of the T cells might come from the graft donor.

This chain connects TRBV7-2 to TRBJ1-4, with D perhaps matching TRBD1 (5 bases). Germline CDR1 SGHTA, CDR2 FQGNSA. There are 15 residues in the CDR3. Trimming took 5 bases from V and 6 from J, leaving 16 bases between them. CDR3 protein: CASSLWAGLDEKLFF. As DNA, the CDR3 is TGTGCCAGCAGCCTATGGGCAGGGTTAGATGAAAAACTGTTTTTT.

This clone appeared once. CDR3 nucleotide sequence: TGTGCCTGGAGTCCGTCGTCAGGCCCCGAGCAGTACTTC. It yields the protein CAWSPSSGPEQYF. The chain is built from TRBV30 and TRBJ2-7; D gene ambiguous. Per the germline V gene, CDR1 is GTSNPN and CDR2 is SVGIG (reference sequence). This CDR3 has 13 residues. V was clipped by 2 bases and J by 6 bases, with 14 bases between them. Full variable domain (missing parts from reference TRBV30 and TRBJ2-7): SQTIHQWPATLVQPVGSPLSLECTVEGTSNPNLYWYRQAAGRGLQLLFYSVGIGQISSEVPQNLSASRPQDRQFILSSKKLLLSDSGFYLCAWSPSSGPEQYFGPGTRLTVT.

This clone was recorded a few times. A read error may account for a junction end that differs from germline. The J gene is TRBJ2-7, the V gene TRBV7-9, with D possibly being TRBD2 (5 bases). CDR3 length: 15 amino acids. Germline V gene data show CDR1 as SEHNR and CDR2 as FQNEAQ (reference sequence). CDR3 sequence reads: CASSLGPSKTYGQYF. The CDR3 nucleotides read TGTGCCAGCAGCTTAGGTCCTAGCAAGACCTACGGGCAGTACTTC.

The chain recombines TRBV5-5 with TRBJ2-7; TRBD2 matches 8 bases. From germline, CDR1 is SGHKS and CDR2 YYEKEE (reference sequence). V was clipped by 2 bases and J by 2 bases; unmatched bases: 3. This CDR3 region has 14 residues. CDR3 sequence reads: CASSFGRGTYEQYF. The CDR3 nucleotides read TGTGCCAGCAGCTTCGGGAGGGGGACCTACGAGCAGTACTTC.

This chain links TRBV27 with TRBJ2-2; D ambiguous. CDR1 is MNHEY, CDR2 SMNVEV, per germline (reference sequence). The CDR3 has 16 amino acids. The germline V and J ends were trimmed by 3 bases and 0 bases, with 11 bases remaining between them. The CDR3 DNA follows: TGTGCCAGCAGTTTTTCCGCTAACACGAACACCGGGGAGCTGTTTTTT. It specifies CASSFSANTNTGELFF.